This T cell receptor (beta chain) was retrieved from a study of early T cells in non-severe SARS-CoV-2 infection. Study in general: The study sequenced bulk RNA from unsorted whole blood, with chains unpaired.

Notes on the study in general: Private and CD4 specificities were missed by VDJdb matching, which favored anti-spike CD8 responses.

This clonotype occurred a few times. No antigen is known for it. Attached unique molecular identifiers marked individual cDNA molecules. Via MiXCR, TCRdb re-called the 5' RACE reads, giving one row per CDR3 protein. The table shows about 48,000 distinct CDR3 sequences, with about 7.4% occurring only once. The trim removed 3 bases at V and 5 bases at J, leaving 5 bases unmatched. The CDR3 is 14 amino acids. Per the germline V gene, CDR1 is KGHSH and CDR2 is LQKENI. This sequence joins TRBV18 and TRBJ2-7, with 9 bases fitting TRBD1. The specimen sequenced was whole blood. The sequence was obtained from an adult who was a healthcare worker with PCR-confirmed SARS-CoV-2 infection or an uninfected control (not recorded which). The CDR3 protein is CASSPGTGSHEQYF. CDR3 bases: TGTGCCAGCTCACCCGGGACAGGGAGCCACGAGCAGTACTTC.